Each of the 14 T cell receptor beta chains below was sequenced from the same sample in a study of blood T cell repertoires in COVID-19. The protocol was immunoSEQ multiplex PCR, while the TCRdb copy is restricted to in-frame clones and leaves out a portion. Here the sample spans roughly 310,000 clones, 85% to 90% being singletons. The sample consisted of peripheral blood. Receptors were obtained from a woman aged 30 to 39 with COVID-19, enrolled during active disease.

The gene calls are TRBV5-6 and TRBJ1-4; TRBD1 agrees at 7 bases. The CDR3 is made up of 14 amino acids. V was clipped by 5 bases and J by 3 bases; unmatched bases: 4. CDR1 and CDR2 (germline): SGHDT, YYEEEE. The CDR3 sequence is CASSFGQANEKLFF. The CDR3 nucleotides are TGTGCCAGCAGTTTTGGACAGGCTAATGAAAAACTGTTTTTT.

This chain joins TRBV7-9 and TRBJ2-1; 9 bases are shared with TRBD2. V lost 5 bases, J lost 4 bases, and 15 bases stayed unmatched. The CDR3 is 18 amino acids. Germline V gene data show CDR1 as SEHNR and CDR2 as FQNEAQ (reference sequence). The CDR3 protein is CASSAPLLVAGVYNEQFF. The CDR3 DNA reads TGTGCCAGCAGCGCGCCTCTATTGGTAGCGGGAGTTTACAATGAGCAGTTCTTC.

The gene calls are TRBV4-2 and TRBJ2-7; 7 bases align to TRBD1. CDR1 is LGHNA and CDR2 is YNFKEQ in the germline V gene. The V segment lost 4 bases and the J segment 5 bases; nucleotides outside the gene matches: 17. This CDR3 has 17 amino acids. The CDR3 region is CASSPIGQGVYPDEQYF. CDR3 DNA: TGTGCCAGCAGCCCGATCGGGCAGGGGGTTTATCCTGACGAGCAGTACTTC.

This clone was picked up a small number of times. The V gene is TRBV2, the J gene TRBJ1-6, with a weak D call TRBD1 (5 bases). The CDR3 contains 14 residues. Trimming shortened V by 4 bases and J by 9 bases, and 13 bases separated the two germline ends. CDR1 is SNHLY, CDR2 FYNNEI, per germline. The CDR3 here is CASSVGLSASPLHF. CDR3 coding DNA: TGTGCCAGCAGTGTGGGACTAAGCGCTTCACCCCTCCACTTT.

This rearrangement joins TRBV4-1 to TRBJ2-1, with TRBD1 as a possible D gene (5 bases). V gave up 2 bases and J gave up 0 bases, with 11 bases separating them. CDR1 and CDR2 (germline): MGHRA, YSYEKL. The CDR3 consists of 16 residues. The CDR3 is CASSQIQASSYNEQFF. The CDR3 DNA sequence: TGCGCCAGCAGCCAAATACAGGCTAGCTCCTACAATGAGCAGTTCTTC.

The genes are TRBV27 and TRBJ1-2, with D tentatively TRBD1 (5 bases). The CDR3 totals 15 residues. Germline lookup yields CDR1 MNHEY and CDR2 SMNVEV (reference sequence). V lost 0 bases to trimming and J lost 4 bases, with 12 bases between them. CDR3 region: CASSLSAGESYGYTF. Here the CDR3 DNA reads TGTGCCAGCAGTTTATCCGCGGGGGAGAGCTATGGCTACACCTTC.

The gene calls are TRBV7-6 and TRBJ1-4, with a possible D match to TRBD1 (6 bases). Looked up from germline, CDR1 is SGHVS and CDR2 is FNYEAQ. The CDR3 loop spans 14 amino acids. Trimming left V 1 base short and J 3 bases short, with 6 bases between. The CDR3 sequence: CASSLDRANEKLFF. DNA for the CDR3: TGTGCCAGCAGCTTAGACAGGGCTAATGAAAAACTGTTTTTT.

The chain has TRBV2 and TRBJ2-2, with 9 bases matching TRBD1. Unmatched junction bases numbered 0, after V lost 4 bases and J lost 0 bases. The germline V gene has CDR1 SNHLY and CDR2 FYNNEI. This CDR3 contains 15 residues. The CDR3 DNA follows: TGTGCCAGCAGTGGACAGGGGGCGAACACCGGGGAGCTGTTTTTT. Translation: CASSGQGANTGELFF.

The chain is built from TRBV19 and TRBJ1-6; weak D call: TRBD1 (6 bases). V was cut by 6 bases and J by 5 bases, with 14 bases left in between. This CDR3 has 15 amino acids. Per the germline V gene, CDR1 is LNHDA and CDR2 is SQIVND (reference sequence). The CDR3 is CASRTGQRNNSPLHF. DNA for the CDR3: TGTGCCAGTAGAACAGGACAGCGTAATAATTCACCCCTCCACTTT.

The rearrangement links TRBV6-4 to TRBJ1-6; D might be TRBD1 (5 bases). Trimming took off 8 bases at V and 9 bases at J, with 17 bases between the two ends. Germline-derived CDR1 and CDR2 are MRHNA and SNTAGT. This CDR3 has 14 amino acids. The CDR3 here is CASSRGTGGSPLHF. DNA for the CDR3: TGTGCCAGCTCCCGCGGGACCGGGGGTTCACCCCTCCACTTT.

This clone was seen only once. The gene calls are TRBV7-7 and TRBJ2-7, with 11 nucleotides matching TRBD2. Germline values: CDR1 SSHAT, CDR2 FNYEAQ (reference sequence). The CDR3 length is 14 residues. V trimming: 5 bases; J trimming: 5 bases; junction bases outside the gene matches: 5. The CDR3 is CASSRLAGFDEQYF. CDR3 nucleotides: TGTGCCAGCAGCCGACTAGCGGGATTCGACGAGCAGTACTTC.

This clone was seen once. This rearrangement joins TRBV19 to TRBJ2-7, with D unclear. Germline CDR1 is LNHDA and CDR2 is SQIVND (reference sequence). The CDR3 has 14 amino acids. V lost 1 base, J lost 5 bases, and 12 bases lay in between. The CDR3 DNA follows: TGTGCCAGTAGTATAGCGAAGGAAAGCGACGAGCAGTACTTC. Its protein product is CASSIAKESDEQYF.

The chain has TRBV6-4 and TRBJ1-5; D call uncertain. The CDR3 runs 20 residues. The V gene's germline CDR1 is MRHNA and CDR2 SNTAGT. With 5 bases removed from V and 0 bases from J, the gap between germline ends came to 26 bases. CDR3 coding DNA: TGTGCCAGCAGTACTCGGGATTCCAAAGCTCGAGATTATAGCAATCAGCCCCAGCATTTT. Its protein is CASSTRDSKARDYSNQPQHF.

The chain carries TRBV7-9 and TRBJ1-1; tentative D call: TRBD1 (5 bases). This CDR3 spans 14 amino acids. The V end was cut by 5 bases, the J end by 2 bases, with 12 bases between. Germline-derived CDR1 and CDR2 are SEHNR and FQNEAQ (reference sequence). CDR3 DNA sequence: TGTGCCAGCAGCCTCTTGGGGGGAAACACTGAAGCTTTCTTT. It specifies CASSLLGGNTEAFF.